This entry lists 24 T cell receptor beta chains sequenced from one sample in a study of blood T cell repertoires in COVID-19. Using immunoSEQ multiplex PCR, the repertoire was profiled, and TCRdb retains in-frame clones only, with some absent. Of hundreds of thousands of clones in the sample, about 86% were seen once. Sequencing was done on a sample of peripheral blood. These receptor sequences come from a woman in her 30s who had recovered from COVID-19.

The genes are TRBV27 and TRBJ2-1, with TRBD1 as a possible D gene (6 bases). This CDR3 contains 16 residues. The germline gives CDR1 MNHEY, CDR2 SMNVEV (reference sequence). The V gene lost 6 bases and the J gene lost 2 bases, with 17 bases spanning the gap. The CDR3 here is CASSLITGLAYNEQFF. Written as DNA, the CDR3 is TGTGCCAGCAGCCTTATCACAGGGCTAGCCTACAATGAGCAGTTCTTC.

The V gene is TRBV27, the J gene TRBJ1-4, with 9 positions matching TRBD1. The CDR3 consists of 14 residues. V gave up 6 bases and J gave up 8 bases; unmatched junction bases: 7. CDR1 is MNHEY, CDR2 SMNVEV, per germline (reference sequence). CDR3 amino acids: CASRVTGGVEKLFF. The CDR3 DNA is TGTGCCAGCAGGGTGACAGGGGGAGTCGAAAAACTGTTTTTT.

The chain is built from TRBV7-8 and TRBJ2-7; no clear D gene. V gave up 1 base and J gave up 3 bases, with 10 bases separating them. Germline V CDR1 and CDR2: SGHVS, FQNEAQ. The CDR3 has 14 amino acids. CDR3: CASSLVESRYEQYF. The CDR3 DNA reads as TGTGCCAGCAGCTTAGTTGAGAGTCGCTACGAGCAGTACTTC. Drawing the rest from reference TRBV7-8 and TRBJ2-7, the complete variable domain is GAGVSQSPRYKVAKRGQDVALRCDPISGHVSLFWYQQALGQGPEFLTYFQNEAQLDKSGLPSDRFFAERPEGSVSTLKIQRTQQEDSAVYLCASSLVESRYEQYFGPGTRLTVT.

V usage is TRBV19 and J usage is TRBJ2-2; 10 nucleotides match TRBD2. Trimming took 6 bases from V and 1 from J; bases not matched to a gene: 8. Germline-derived CDR1 and CDR2 are LNHDA and SQIVND (reference sequence). The CDR3 loop spans 17 amino acids. In DNA, the CDR3 is TGTGCCAGTAGGCCTGAGGGACTAGCGTGGAACACCGGGGAGCTGTTTTTT. As protein: CASRPEGLAWNTGELFF.

The rearrangement links TRBV19 to TRBJ2-7; possibly TRBD2 for D (6 bases). Germline V gene data show CDR1 as LNHDA and CDR2 as SQIVND (reference sequence). V gave up 5 bases and J gave up 6 bases, with 17 bases separating them. The CDR3 length is 14 residues. CDR3 residues: CASSPTAGAGEQYF. CDR3 in DNA: TGTGCCAGTAGTCCAACAGCGGGTGCGGGCGAGCAGTACTTC.

The chain uses TRBV9 and TRBJ1-1; TRBD1 aligns across 7 bases. Trimming at V came to 3 bases and at J to 4 bases, leaving 9 bases not matched to a gene. Germline-derived CDR1 and CDR2 are SGDLS and YYNGEE. This CDR3 is 15 amino acids long. The DNA for the CDR3 is TGTGCCAGCAGCGACCCGACAGGGAGGAGCACTGAAGCTTTCTTT. Residues: CASSDPTGRSTEAFF.

The rearrangement joins TRBV28 to TRBJ1-1; unclear D gene. Germline CDR1 MDHEN, CDR2 SYDVKM. The CDR3 has 12 residues. V lost 1 base, J lost 5 bases, and 5 bases lay in between. In DNA form, the CDR3 reads TGTGCCAGCAGTTTATCCCGTACTGAAGCTTTCTTT. It is translated as CASSLSRTEAFF.

V is TRBV3-1 (or the pseudogene TRBV3-2) and J is TRBJ2-7; D is possibly TRBD1 (6 bases). The length of the CDR3 is 13 residues. In germline, CDR1 is LGHDT, CDR2 YNNKEL (reference sequence). The ends were cut back, 5 bases at V and 6 bases at J, with 14 bases in the middle. This chain's CDR3 is CASSNLRGGEQYF. The CDR3 region has the DNA TGTGCCAGCAGCAACCTCAGAGGGGGCGAGCAGTACTTC.

The chain employs TRBV10-2 and TRBJ1-5; 9 bases are shared with TRBD1. Germline CDR1 and CDR2: WSHSY and SAAADI. The V gene end was trimmed by 3 bases and the J gene end by 4 bases; junction bases not matched to a gene: 7. The CDR3 consists of 16 residues. The CDR3 DNA reads TGCGCCAGCAGTGACCTGGGGACAGGGATGAATCAGCCCCAGCATTTT. Translation gives CASSDLGTGMNQPQHF.

The chain carries TRBV5-1 and TRBJ1-1, with no clear D. Trimming left V 4 bases short and J 1 base short, with 11 bases between. Germline V gene sequence: CDR1 SGHRS, CDR2 YFSETQ. This CDR3 contains 14 residues. The CDR3, as DNA: TGCGCCAGCAGCACAAACGCAGGGAACACTGAAGCTTTCTTT. This gives the protein CASSTNAGNTEAFF.

This clone turned up a few times. The J gene is TRBJ2-7, the V gene TRBV3-1 (or the pseudogene TRBV3-2), with a tentative D call TRBD2 (5 bases). V lost 0 bases and J lost 10, with 19 bases in between. Per the germline V gene, CDR1 is LGHDT and CDR2 is YNNKEL (reference sequence). This CDR3 is built from 15 residues. The chain's CDR3 is CASSQDAGGPSRQYF. CDR3 sequence (DNA): TGTGCCAGCAGCCAAGATGCCGGAGGACCTTCTCGCCAGTACTTC.

The chain employs TRBV7-3 and TRBJ1-2; no firm D call. This CDR3 spans 13 amino acids. Trimming removed 5 bases at V and 7 bases at J, with 14 bases between. CDR1 is SGHTA, CDR2 FQGTGA, per germline. The CDR3 sequence is CASSLNSRGGYTF. The CDR3 region has the DNA TGTGCCAGCAGCCTTAATTCAAGAGGTGGCTACACCTTC.

The chain links TRBV2 to TRBJ1-2; 11 bases line up with TRBD1. The germline V gene has CDR1 SNHLY and CDR2 FYNNEI. V gave up 6 bases and J gave up 4 bases; unmatched junction bases: 7. The CDR3 consists of 15 residues. The CDR3 DNA reads TGTGCCAGCAGCCCGCTGGGACAGGGGGTCTATGGCTACACCTTC. Its protein product is CASSPLGQGVYGYTF.

The genes are TRBV6-2 or TRBV6-3 and TRBJ2-7; D is ambiguous. Trimming pared 4 bases from V and 1 base from J, leaving 11 bases between. CDR1 is MNHEY, CDR2 SVGEGT, per germline. The CDR3 covers 14 residues. CDR3 sequence: CASSSPRSSYEQYF. For the CDR3, the DNA is TGTGCCAGCAGTTCCCCCAGGTCTTCCTACGAGCAGTACTTC.

The CDR3 is CASKGWPDSSGNTIYF. The CDR3, as DNA: TGTGCCAGCAAGGGGTGGCCGGACAGCTCTGGAAACACCATATATTTT. The chain has TRBV2 and TRBJ1-3, with D perhaps TRBD1 (6 bases). There are 16 residues in the CDR3. CDR1 SNHLY and CDR2 FYNNEI come from the germline V gene. V was trimmed by 7 bases and J by 0 bases, leaving 16 bases between them. Filled out from reference TRBV2 and TRBJ1-3, the complete variable domain reads EPEVTQTPSHQVTQMGQEVILRCVPISNHLYFYWYRQILGQKVEFLVSFYNNEISEKSEIFDDQFSVERPDGSNFTLKIRSTKLEDSAMYFCASKGWPDSSGNTIYFGEGSWLTVV.

The V gene is TRBV6-5, the J gene TRBJ1-6; D remains ambiguous. The CDR3 runs 12 residues. The V gene lost 8 bases and the J gene lost 7 bases, with 9 bases spanning the gap. The V gene's germline CDR1 is MNHEY and CDR2 SVGAGI. CDR3 sequence reads: CASAEFNSPLHF. CDR3 sequence (DNA): TGTGCCAGCGCAGAATTCAATTCACCCCTCCACTTT.

This clone was observed once. The rearrangement links TRBV15 to TRBJ1-3; D remains ambiguous. Per germline, CDR1 LNHNV and CDR2 YYDKDF (reference sequence). V was cut by 0 bases and J by 2 bases, with 8 bases left in between. The CDR3 consists of 15 residues. CDR3 nucleotide sequence: TGTGCCACCAGCAGAGACCTACAGACTGGAAACACCATATATTTT. It translates to CATSRDLQTGNTIYF.

The gene calls are TRBV24-1 and TRBJ2-3; 8 nucleotides line up with TRBD1. V lost 1 base and J lost 4; bases outside the gene matches: 12. Germline V lookup: CDR1 KGHDR, CDR2 SFDVKD. The CDR3 has 18 amino acids. The CDR3 DNA is TGTGCCACCAGTGATTTCCCGGGACAGGAAGGGCACGCAGATACGCAGTATTTT. It codes for CATSDFPGQEGHADTQYF.

CDR3 sequence: CATMGRGRDNEQFF. CDR3 bases: TGTGCCACCATGGGGAGGGGTCGGGATAATGAGCAGTTCTTC. V is TRBV28 and J is TRBJ2-1; TRBD2 aligns across 7 bases. Germline V gene lookup returns CDR1 MDHEN and CDR2 SYDVKM. The CDR3 extends over 14 amino acids. V shed 10 bases and J 7 bases; nucleotides not matched to a gene: 13.

The chain joins TRBV24-1 to TRBJ2-3; D might be TRBD2 (5 bases). Trimming removed 0 bases from V and 4 bases from J, with 13 bases in between. The CDR3 has 16 residues. From germline, CDR1 is KGHDR and CDR2 SFDVKD. CDR3 sequence reads: CATSDLNSFGADTQYF. The CDR3 DNA follows: TGTGCCACCAGTGATTTGAACTCTTTCGGGGCAGATACGCAGTATTTT.

This chain joins TRBV7-3 and TRBJ2-1, with TRBD2 matching over 13 bases. The germline gives CDR1 SGHTA, CDR2 FQGTGA. The CDR3 covers 15 residues. V shed 4 bases and J 6 bases; nucleotides not matched to a gene: 3. CDR3 sequence: CASSSGLAGFNEQFF. The CDR3 DNA is TGTGCCAGCAGCTCGGGACTAGCGGGATTCAATGAGCAGTTCTTC. The whole variable domain, remainder taken from reference TRBV7-3 and TRBJ2-1, is GAGVSQTPSNKVTEKGKYVELRCDPISGHTALYWYRQSLGQGPEFLIYFQGTGAADDSGLPNDRFFAVRPEGSVSTLKIQRTERGDSAVYLCASSSGLAGFNEQFFGPGTRLTVL.

This clone showed up just once. The chain joins TRBV19 to TRBJ2-1; a weak D match, TRBD1 (5 bases). The germline V gene has CDR1 LNHDA and CDR2 SQIVND (reference sequence). V shed 1 base and J shed 0 bases, with 16 bases lying between them. The CDR3 length is 18 residues. The CDR3 bases are TGTGCCAGTAGTATAGTAAAGGGGCTAACGAGCTCCTACAATGAGCAGTTCTTC. Translated: CASSIVKGLTSSYNEQFF.

This clone appeared a few times. This rearrangement joins TRBV13 to TRBJ2-7; TRBD1 aligns across 8 bases. CDR1 and CDR2 from the germline V gene are PRHDT and FYEKMQ (reference sequence). V was pared by 8 bases and J by 1 base, with 13 bases of the junction left unmatched. This CDR3 spans 16 amino acids. CDR3 in amino acids: CASYNQGQGGSYEQYF. CDR3 in DNA: TGTGCCAGCTACAACCAAGGACAGGGAGGATCCTACGAGCAGTACTTC.

V is TRBV9 and J is TRBJ1-2; 7 nucleotides align to TRBD1. J lost 4 bases, V lost 2 bases, and 8 bases had no gene match. Germline CDR1 reads SGDLS; CDR2 reads YYNGEE. The CDR3 totals 15 residues. CDR3 protein: CASSVQDRQLYGYTF. As DNA, the CDR3 is TGTGCCAGCAGCGTTCAGGACAGGCAGCTCTATGGCTACACCTTC.